This record looks at one T cell receptor beta chain sequence and its context. Its antigen specificity is not known. No quality values exist for individual bases; no much larger clone is one base distant. Each collaborating institution followed its own protocols to collect whole blood in K2EDTA tubes. For TCRbeta analysis, collaborator samples were shipped as frozen whole blood, as isolated PBMCs, or as DNA extracted from either sample type. CDR3 length: 13 amino acids, cysteine to phenylalanine. Left in the record is the CDR3 DNA by itself, 39 bases read in frame from the first base. CDR1 and CDR2 are read off the germline V gene (reference sequence) as MNHNY and SVGAGI. The germline V end is reduced by 2 bases and the J end by 6 bases; junction bases left unmatched: 0. This sample is drawn from a study of blood T cell repertoires in COVID-19 (dated by TCRdb to about 2020). Study-level background: Collaborator samples came from the United States, Italy and Spain and covered acute and convalescent phases of COVID-19. The material from the prospective study consisted of cDNA or gDNA derived from T cells, B-cell-depleted T cells, or PBMCs. The dataset comprised deeply sampled blood TCRbeta repertoires from subjects exposed to, actively infected with, or recovered from COVID-19. A freely available public database, intended as a resource for researchers studying the immune response to SARS-CoV-2, is where the repertoires were released. Samples were obtained from the ongoing ImmuneRACE study (first 160 participants) and from some 1,300 subjects provided by 6 global collaborators. The sample metadata nearly always contained a de-identified subject ID, COVID-19 status, age in years and sex. Where available, HLA class I and class II types were obtained from metadata supplied by the sample provider rather than from assay-based typing.

What the work shows at the level of the full study, not this receptor alone: How much clinical and demographic metadata was included differed by source and by participant, and the metadata was provided uncurated.

The immunoSEQ Assay, a bias-controlled multiplex PCR, was used to amplify TCRbeta CDR3 regions from genomic DNA. From the authors' description of their analysis: The number of nucleated cells in each sample was estimated by amplification of reference gene primers within the assay. To quantify the absolute abundance of each unique TCRbeta CDR3 rearrangement, sequence reads were collapsed and filtered. For each sample, productive Simpson clonality was calculated by taking the square root of Simpson's diversity index across productive rearrangements. The table comes from immuneACCESS by way of TCRdb, which keeps in-frame sequences with V and J called. Part of the clones is missing from these tables; in studies checked, under half for an unresolved V gene and the rest for unknown reasons. That table furnishes V, J and clone size, whereas the DNA furnished D and trimming. The sample yields about 110,000 clones; roughly 84% were counted once. Of the sample, more than 2% is held by the ten largest clones.

The V and J genes are TRBV6-6 and TRBJ1-1, with 10 middle bases fitting TRBD1. This clonotype originated in a human donor in a cohort sampled during active COVID-19. The material sequenced was peripheral blood. The CDR3: CASSYGTGAEAFF. The sequenced DNA: TGTGCCAGCAGTTACGGGACAGGGGCTGAAGCTTTCTTT.